This passage covers 30 T cell receptor beta chains from one sample sequenced in a study of CD8+ T cells in alopecia areata. Treatment in this sample: oral pan-JAK inhibitor, 5-10 mg twice daily. As the sequencing template, cDNA was produced by extracting RNA and reverse transcribing it. Libraries were prepared by immunoSEQ multiplex PCR; TCRdb keeps only in-frame clonotypes and omits some of them. The table lists about 290,000 clones, 55% to 75% of them singletons, with around 1.8% in the top ten. Sequenced here: CD4+ T cells sorted from blood, sampled at week 24, from a patient treated with tofacitinib. These receptors were obtained from a human donor with alopecia areata.

The V call is TRBV4-1, the J call TRBJ1-2, with D perhaps matching TRBD1 (6 bases). Trimming removed 4 bases from V and 5 bases from J, with 26 bases in between. Germline CDR1 MGHRA, CDR2 YSYEKL. There are 18 residues in the CDR3. The CDR3 loop is CASSLPLGRAGDKYGYTF. The CDR3 DNA is TGCGCCAGCAGCCTCCCACTAGGGCGGGCAGGGGACAAGTATGGCTACACCTTC.

This sequence joins TRBV6-5 and TRBJ2-1; TRBD1 is a possible D gene (5 bases). This CDR3 contains 14 residues. The germline CDR1 and CDR2 sequences are MNHEY and SVGAGI. V was cut by 0 bases and J by 15 bases, with 18 bases left in between. CDR3 sequence reads: CASSYSGQATWWFF. The CDR3 DNA is TGTGCCAGCAGTTACTCGGGGCAGGCAACGTGGTGGTTCTTC.

This clone was seen more than once but under ten times. The gene calls are TRBV29-1 and TRBJ2-3; maybe TRBD1 (5 bases). This CDR3 has 12 amino acids. Germline V gene sequence: CDR1 SQVTM, CDR2 ANQGSEA. The germline V and J ends were trimmed by 4 bases and 6 bases, with 11 bases remaining between them. This chain's CDR3 is CSVGAGQDTQYF. The CDR3 DNA sequence: TGCAGCGTTGGAGCAGGGCAGGATACGCAGTATTTT.

CDR3 DNA: TGTGCCAGCAGCTTCTCTAACACTGAAGCTTTCTTT. It translates to CASSFSNTEAFF. This chain uses TRBV7-9 with TRBJ1-1; D unresolved. Germline V lookup: CDR1 SEHNR, CDR2 FQNEAQ (reference sequence). The CDR3 spans 12 residues. V lost 3 bases and J lost 2, with 4 bases in between. The variable domain in full, completed from reference TRBV7-9 and TRBJ1-1, reads DTGVSQNPRHKITKRGQNVTFRCDPISEHNRLYWYRQTLGQGPEFLTYFQNEAQLEKSRLLSDRFSAERPKGSFSTLEIQRTEQGDSAMYLCASSFSNTEAFFGQGTRLTVV.

The J gene is TRBJ1-1, the V gene TRBV19, with D unresolved. The CDR3 is 16 residues long. Between the trimmed V and J ends, which lost 4 bases and 1 base, there was a span of 16 bases. Germline CDR1 is LNHDA and CDR2 is SQIVND (reference sequence). The chain's CDR3 is CASSTPRGKKNTEAFF. In nucleotides, the CDR3 is TGTGCCAGTAGTACACCGCGAGGCAAGAAGAACACTGAAGCTTTCTTT.

This chain uses TRBV28 with TRBJ2-1; 8 positions agree with TRBD2. After removal of 5 bases from V and 2 bases from J, the junction contained 11 bases not matched to a gene. Germline CDR1 is MDHEN and CDR2 is SYDVKM. The CDR3 totals 17 residues. The CDR3 protein is CASSSPSLAGTYNEQFF. The DNA for the CDR3 is TGTGCCAGCAGTAGCCCTTCTCTAGCGGGCACCTACAATGAGCAGTTCTTC.

The chain carries TRBV6-6 and TRBJ1-5; TRBD1 is a possible D gene (6 bases). Germline values: CDR1 MNHNY, CDR2 SVGAGI (reference sequence). The CDR3 has 15 residues. V was clipped by 8 bases and J by 3 bases, with 17 bases between them. The CDR3 DNA is TGTGCCAGCCGCTCCAATGACAGGCTCAATCAGCCCCAGCATTTT. Translated: CASRSNDRLNQPQHF.

The V and J genes are TRBV30 and TRBJ2-7, with 11 bases identical to TRBD2. Losses at the gene ends were 5 bases for V and 3 bases for J; bases not matched to a gene: 3. There are 13 residues in the CDR3. CDR1 is GTSNPN and CDR2 is SVGIG in the germline V gene (reference sequence). In nucleotides, the CDR3 is TGTGCCTGGCAGACTAGCGGGAACTACGAGCAGTACTTC. Protein sequence: CAWQTSGNYEQYF.

V and J are TRBV14 and TRBJ1-5, with no clear D. V dropped 2 bases and J dropped 5 bases, with 7 bases sitting between them. CDR1 is SGHDN, CDR2 FVKESK, per germline. CDR3 length equals 13 residues. The CDR3 DNA reads as TGTGCCAGCAGCCAATACATGGATCAGCCCCAGCATTTT. This encodes CASSQYMDQPQHF.

This chain uses TRBV5-6 with TRBJ2-3; D unresolved. CDR1 is SGHDT and CDR2 is YYEEEE in the germline V gene. Trimming left V 4 bases short and J 4 bases short, with 16 bases between. This CDR3 has 15 residues. The CDR3 DNA is TGTGCCAGCAGCCCCCGTACCAAGAGTGCAGATACGCAGTATTTT. It yields the protein CASSPRTKSADTQYF.

The chain carries TRBV27 and TRBJ1-1; D is unclear. The CDR3 has 15 residues. From germline, CDR1 is MNHEY and CDR2 SMNVEV (reference sequence). Trimming took 6 bases from V and 2 from J, leaving 16 bases between them. CDR3 sequence: CASRMAITVNTEAFF. CDR3 coding DNA: TGTGCCAGCAGGATGGCGATAACCGTTAACACTGAAGCTTTCTTT.

The chain is built from TRBV29-1 and TRBJ2-1; 8 nucleotides match TRBD1. CDR1 is SQVTM and CDR2 is ANQGSEA in the germline V gene. CDR3 length equals 12 residues. The CDR3, as DNA: TGCAGTGGGCAGGGGGCTGGTAGTGAGCAGTTCTTC. Its translation: CSGQGAGSEQFF.

In nucleotides, the CDR3 is TGCGTAGGGGGCGACAGGGACAATGGCTACACCTTC. It is translated as CVGGDRDNGYTF. The genes are TRBV29-1 and TRBJ1-2, with 7 nucleotides matching TRBD1. Germline V CDR1 and CDR2: SQVTM, ANQGSEA. The CDR3 spans 12 residues.

V usage is TRBV29-1 and J usage is TRBJ1-1, with 8 nucleotides matching TRBD1. The V gene end was trimmed by 6 bases and the J gene end by 0 bases; junction bases not matched to a gene: 6. CDR1 and CDR2 from the germline V gene are SQVTM and ANQGSEA. The CDR3 spans 14 residues. In DNA, the CDR3 is TGCAGCGTCCTGGTCAGGGGGCTGAACACTGAAGCTTTCTTT. Its translation: CSVLVRGLNTEAFF.

The rearrangement joins TRBV5-1 to TRBJ2-3, with D possibly matching TRBD2 (6 bases). This CDR3 region has 15 residues. CDR1 SGHRS and CDR2 YFSETQ come from the germline V gene. Trimming stripped 6 bases from V and 0 bases from J, with 14 bases between. The CDR3 nucleotides are TGCGCCAGCACCCGCTGGGGGGATAGCACAGATACGCAGTATTTT. Protein product: CASTRWGDSTDTQYF.

The CDR3 DNA sequence: TGTGCCAGCAGCCACGCCGGGACAGGGGGGGATGAAAAACTGTTTTTT. This codes for CASSHAGTGGDEKLFF. V usage is TRBV4-2 and J usage is TRBJ1-4; TRBD1 matches 11 bases. The germline gives CDR1 LGHNA, CDR2 YNFKEQ. The J segment lost 6 bases and the V segment lost 3 bases, leaving 6 bases of the junction unmatched. This CDR3 spans 16 amino acids.

This chain connects TRBV15 to TRBJ1-4; D unresolved. CDR3 length equals 13 residues. Trimming left V 1 base short and J 7 bases short, with 7 bases between. Germline-derived CDR1 and CDR2 are LNHNV and YYDKDF (reference sequence). CDR3 residues: CATSRGRSEKLFF. The CDR3 coding sequence is TGTGCCACCAGCAGAGGCCGGAGTGAAAAACTGTTTTTT.

The J gene is TRBJ2-3, the V gene TRBV5-1; D is ambiguous. The CDR3 spans 13 residues. Trimming removed 3 bases at V and 4 bases at J, with 9 bases between. Looked up from germline, CDR1 is SGHRS and CDR2 is YFSETQ. DNA of the CDR3: TGCGCCAGCAGCTCCCCTCCCCCAGATACGCAGTATTTT. Its translation is CASSSPPPDTQYF.

J is TRBJ2-3 and V is TRBV7-2; D gene uncertain. The germline V gene encodes CDR1 SGHTA and CDR2 FQGNSA. V shed 7 bases and J shed 5 bases, with 16 bases lying between them. The CDR3 spans 14 residues. The CDR3 DNA follows: TGTGCCAGCACCTCGACGACTGTGAGAGATACGCAGTATTTT. It codes for CASTSTTVRDTQYF.

Details on this clone: Other DNA sequences in this specimen translate into the identical CDR3. This sequence joins TRBV29-1 and TRBJ1-2; D perhaps matches TRBD1 (5 bases). This CDR3 has 10 residues. The germline V and J ends were trimmed by 4 bases and 6 bases, with 6 bases remaining between them. Germline V gives CDR1 SQVTM, CDR2 ANQGSEA. The CDR3 region has the DNA TGCAGCGTTGGGGGCGATGGCTACACCTTC. This gives the protein CSVGGDGYTF. Full variable domain (missing parts from reference TRBV29-1 and TRBJ1-2): SAVISQKPSRDICQRGTSLTIQCQVDSQVTMMFWYRQQPGQSLTLIATANQGSEATYESGFVIDKFPISRPNLTFSTLTVSNMSPEDSSIYLCSVGGDGYTFGSGTRLTVV.

In this sample, this clone turned up a few times. V gene TRBV25-1 combines with J gene TRBJ2-3; D is undetermined. From germline, CDR1 is MGHDK and CDR2 SYGVNS. The ends were cut back, 1 base at V and 3 bases at J, with 2 bases in the middle. This CDR3 is built from 12 residues. The CDR3 spells CASSESTDTQYF. CDR3 DNA sequence: TGTGCCAGCAGTGAATCGACAGATACGCAGTATTTT.

With regard to this clone: At the DNA level, this CDR3 is encoded by other sequences in the same sample as well. The V call is TRBV7-2, the J call TRBJ2-5; 10 bases agree with TRBD2. Losses at the gene ends were 1 base for V and 1 base for J; bases not matched to a gene: 3. This CDR3 has 16 residues. Germline V lookup: CDR1 SGHTA, CDR2 FQGNSA. The CDR3 nucleotides are TGTGCCAGCAGCTTAGGAAGCGGGGGGGCCCAAGAGACCCAGTACTTC. It encodes CASSLGSGGAQETQYF.

This clone was picked up a small number of times. V usage is TRBV20-1 and J usage is TRBJ2-3, with TRBD2 matching over 7 bases. CDR1 DFQATT and CDR2 SNEGSKA come from the germline V gene (reference sequence). Losses at the gene ends were 6 bases for V and 11 bases for J; bases not matched to a gene: 8. CDR3 length: 11 amino acids. The CDR3: CSARIERGQYF. CDR3 DNA: TGCAGTGCCCGAATTGAGCGGGGGCAGTATTTT.

The chain is built from TRBV30 and TRBJ1-2; 10 nucleotides line up with TRBD1. The CDR3 contains 13 residues. V was pared by 3 bases and J by 4 bases, with 2 bases of the junction left unmatched. The germline V gene has CDR1 GTSNPN and CDR2 SVGIG (reference sequence). The CDR3 is CAWRDRGTYGYTF. The CDR3 nucleotides are TGTGCCTGGAGGGACAGGGGGACCTATGGCTACACCTTC.

The chain is built from TRBV6-5 and TRBJ2-5, with 10 bases that match TRBD1. The V gene end was trimmed by 0 bases and the J gene end by 3 bases; junction bases not matched to a gene: 4. This CDR3 is 16 amino acids long. CDR1 is MNHEY and CDR2 is SVGAGI in the germline V gene. CDR3 nucleotide sequence: TGTGCCAGCAGTTACTCCTCGGGACAGGGGAAAGAGACCCAGTACTTC. Translation: CASSYSSGQGKETQYF.

The rearrangement uses TRBV30 and TRBJ2-3; a possible D gene is TRBD2 (7 bases). The V and J ends lost 0 bases and 7 bases respectively, with 14 bases between them. CDR3 size: 14 residues. Germline V gene sequence: CDR1 GTSNPN, CDR2 SVGIG (reference sequence). In DNA, the CDR3 is TGTGCCTGGAGTGTGTGGCGGGGGCGTCATACGCAGTATTTT. This translates into CAWSVWRGRHTQYF. Full variable domain (outside the CDR3, taken from reference TRBV30 and TRBJ2-3): SQTIHQWPATLVQPVGSPLSLECTVEGTSNPNLYWYRQAAGRGLQLLFYSVGIGQISSEVPQNLSASRPQDRQFILSSKKLLLSDSGFYLCAWSVWRGRHTQYFGPGTRLTVL.

The V call is TRBV4-1, the J call TRBJ2-7; no reliable D call. This CDR3 contains 14 residues. Trimming removed 2 bases at V and 5 bases at J, with 13 bases between. In germline, CDR1 is MGHRA, CDR2 YSYEKL. CDR3 nucleotides: TGCGCCAGCAGCCAATCCCCCGGAATCCACGAGCAGTACTTC. Translating gives CASSQSPGIHEQYF.

This clone was found once. Other DNA sequences of this sample code for an identical CDR3. This rearrangement joins TRBV29-1 to TRBJ2-5; 7 bases agree with TRBD2. CDR3 length: 12 residues. Germline assignment: CDR1 SQVTM and CDR2 ANQGSEA. J was trimmed by 1 base and V by 6 bases; bases with no gene match: 2. The CDR3 bases are TGCAGCGTCTCGGGGGGCCAAGAGACCCAGTACTTC. Residues: CSVSGGQETQYF.

This chain connects TRBV28 to TRBJ2-7, with D possibly being TRBD1 or TRBD2 (5 bases each). Trimming cost V 7 bases and J 0 bases, with 16 bases left between them. This CDR3 has 15 residues. Germline values: CDR1 MDHEN, CDR2 SYDVKM. The CDR3 coding sequence is TGTGCCAGCAAGTGGGACGGACGCAGCTCCTACGAGCAGTACTTC. This codes for CASKWDGRSSYEQYF.

This clone was seen repeatedly, ten times or more. The chain links TRBV6-1 to TRBJ1-1; tentative D call: TRBD1 (5 bases). The V end was cut by 6 bases, the J end by 1 base, with 9 bases between. The CDR3 covers 13 residues. Germline V gene sequence: CDR1 MNHNS, CDR2 SASEGT. This CDR3 is CASRITGNTEAFF. CDR3 DNA: TGTGCCAGCAGAATCACAGGGAACACTGAAGCTTTCTTT.